The TCR beta chain under discussion was sequenced for a study of blood T cell repertoires in COVID-19. Everyone who took part was roughly 18 to 89 years old, and they came from about 25 US areas. The table lists this clone with a few counts. Germline V gene data show CDR1 as MDHEN and CDR2 as SYDVKM. CDR3 size: 13 residues. V lost 4 bases to trimming and J lost 4 bases, with 10 bases between them. Profiled with immunoSEQ multiplex PCR; TCRdb holds only in-frame clones, not every one. In the table there are roughly 290,000 clones, 80% to 90% of which are singletons. What was sequenced was PBMCs or T cells enriched from blood (not recorded which). The TCR comes from a woman between 25 and 40 years old who had recovered from COVID-19. The V and J genes are TRBV28 and TRBJ1-2; a possible D gene is TRBD1 (5 bases). The CDR3 spells CASSYRNGYGYTF. The CDR3 DNA follows: TGTGCCAGCAGTTACAGGAACGGCTATGGCTACACCTTC.